This T cell receptor beta chain is drawn from a study of T cell repertoires in cytomegalovirus infection. The wider study: Alongside well-studied HLA-B-restricted CMV epitopes, recently identified HLA-C-restricted CMV epitopes were also used. Matching HLA type, along with CMV infection, was indicated by public TCR beta signatures.

Each CDR3 protein is one row after TCRdb ran MiXCR on the reads. The data contain about 130,000 distinct CDR3 sequences, about 31% of them singletons. General study points: Cumulative frequency (of public TCR beta family members) identified carriers of CMV plus the relevant HLA. In two of eight donors, the top clonotype was HLA-C-restricted CMV-specific.

Germline V CDR1 and CDR2: SGHVS, FQNEAQ. The CDR3 extends over 16 amino acids. The J segment lost 5 bases and the V segment lost 5 bases, leaving 13 bases of the junction unmatched. A few counts support this clonotype. Its cognate antigen is unknown. This TCR was sampled from a human donor in good health (CMV status not recorded). Some clones in this sample may be carry-over from other donors' samples. The chain joins TRBV7-8 to TRBJ2-5; 8 bases line up with TRBD2. Specimen: CD8+ T cells from cultured PBMCs, collected from culture after CMV antigen stimulation. The CDR3 DNA follows: TGTGCCAGCAGCAGCGCGGGACTAGGGGTTCTCGAGACCCAGTACTTC. Its translation is CASSSAGLGVLETQYF. The complete variable domain, with remaining parts taken from reference TRBV7-8 and TRBJ2-5, reads GAGVSQSPRYKVAKRGQDVALRCDPISGHVSLFWYQQALGQGPEFLTYFQNEAQLDKSGLPSDRFFAERPEGSVSTLKIQRTQQEDSAVYLCASSSAGLGVLETQYFGPGTRLLVL.